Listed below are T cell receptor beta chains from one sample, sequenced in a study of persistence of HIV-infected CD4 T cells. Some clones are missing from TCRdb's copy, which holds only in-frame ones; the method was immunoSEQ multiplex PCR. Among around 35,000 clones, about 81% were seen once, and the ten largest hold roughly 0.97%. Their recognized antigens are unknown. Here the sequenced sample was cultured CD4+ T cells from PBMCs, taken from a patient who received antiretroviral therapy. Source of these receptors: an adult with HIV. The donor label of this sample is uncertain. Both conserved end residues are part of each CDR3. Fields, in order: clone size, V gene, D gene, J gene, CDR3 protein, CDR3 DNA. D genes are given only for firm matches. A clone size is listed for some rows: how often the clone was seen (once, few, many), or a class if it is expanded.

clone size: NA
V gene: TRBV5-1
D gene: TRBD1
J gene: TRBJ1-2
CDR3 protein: CASRREQGNYGYTF
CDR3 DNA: TGCGCCAGCAGGCGAGAACAGGGGAACTATGGCTACACCTTC

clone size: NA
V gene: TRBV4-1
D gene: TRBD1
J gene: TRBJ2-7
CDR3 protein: CASSRQGPYEQYF
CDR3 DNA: TGCGCCAGCAGCCGACAGGGCCCCTACGAGCAGTACTTC

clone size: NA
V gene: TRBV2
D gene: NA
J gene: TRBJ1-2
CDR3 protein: CASRESGDYTF
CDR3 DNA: TGTGCCAGCAGGGAATCGGGTGACTACACCTTC

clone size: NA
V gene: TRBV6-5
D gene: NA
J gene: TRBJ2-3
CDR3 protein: CAGTGGRGTDTQYF
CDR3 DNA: TGTGCCGGCACTGGGGGTCGGGGAACAGATACGCAGTATTTT

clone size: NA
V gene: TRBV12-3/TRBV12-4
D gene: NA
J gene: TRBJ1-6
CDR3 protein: CASSLTDNSPLHF
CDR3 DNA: TGTGCCAGCAGTTTGACAGATAATTCACCCCTCCACTTT

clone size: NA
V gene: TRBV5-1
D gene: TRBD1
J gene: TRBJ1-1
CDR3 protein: CASSCHRGRQRCTEAFF
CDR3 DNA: TGCGCCAGCAGCTGTCACAGGGGGCGGCAAAGGTGCACTGAAGCTTTCTTT

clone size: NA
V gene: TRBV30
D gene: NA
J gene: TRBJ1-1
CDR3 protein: CAWSRVGRAFF
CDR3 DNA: TGTGCCTGGAGTAGGGTCGGGCGGGCTTTCTTT

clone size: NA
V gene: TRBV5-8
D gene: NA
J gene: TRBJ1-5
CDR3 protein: CASSLIVDQPQHF
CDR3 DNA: TGTGCCAGCAGCTTGATTGTGGATCAGCCCCAGCATTTT

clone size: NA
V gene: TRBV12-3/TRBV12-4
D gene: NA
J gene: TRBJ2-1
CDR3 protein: CASSFRYEQFF
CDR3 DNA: TGTGCCAGCAGTTTTAGGTATGAGCAGTTCTTC

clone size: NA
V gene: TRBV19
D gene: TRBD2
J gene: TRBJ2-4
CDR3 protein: CASSARGLAENIQYF
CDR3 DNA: TGTGCCAGTAGTGCCAGGGGACTAGCGGAGAACATTCAGTACTTC

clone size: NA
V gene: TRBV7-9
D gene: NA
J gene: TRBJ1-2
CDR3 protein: CASSSYSGGYTF
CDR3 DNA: TGTGCCAGCAGCTCGTACAGCGGTGGCTACACCTTC

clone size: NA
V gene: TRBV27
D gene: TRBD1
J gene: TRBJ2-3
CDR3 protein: CASSLDRGRVDTQYF
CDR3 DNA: TGTGCCAGCAGTTTAGACAGGGGGCGAGTAGATACGCAGTATTTT

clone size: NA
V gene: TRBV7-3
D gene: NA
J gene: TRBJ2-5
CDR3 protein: CASSPLGSPGTQYF
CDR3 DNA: TGTGCCAGCAGCCCGCTAGGGTCACCCGGGACCCAGTACTTC

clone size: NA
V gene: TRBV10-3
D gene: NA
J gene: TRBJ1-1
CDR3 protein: CAIKRGENTEAFF
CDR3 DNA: TGTGCCATCAAAAGGGGTGAGAACACTGAAGCTTTCTTT

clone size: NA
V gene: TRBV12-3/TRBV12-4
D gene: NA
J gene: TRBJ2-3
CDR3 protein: CASSSGRGDTQYF
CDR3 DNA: TGTGCCAGCAGCTCAGGCAGGGGAGATACGCAGTATTTT

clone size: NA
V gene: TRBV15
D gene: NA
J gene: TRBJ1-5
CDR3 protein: CATSRADQPQHF
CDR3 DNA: TGTGCCACCAGCAGAGCAGATCAGCCCCAGCATTTT

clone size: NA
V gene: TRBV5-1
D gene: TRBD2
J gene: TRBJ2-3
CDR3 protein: CASALAGGTTDTQYF
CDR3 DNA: TGCGCCAGCGCTCTAGCGGGGGGTACCACAGATACGCAGTATTTT

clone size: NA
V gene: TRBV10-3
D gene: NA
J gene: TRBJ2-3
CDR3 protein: CAISDQDTQYF
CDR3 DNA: TGTGCCATCAGTGATCAAGATACGCAGTATTTT

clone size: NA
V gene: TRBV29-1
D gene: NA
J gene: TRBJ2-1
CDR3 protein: CSVDISGSRNEQFF
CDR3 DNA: TGCAGCGTTGATATCAGCGGCTCCCGGAATGAGCAGTTCTTC

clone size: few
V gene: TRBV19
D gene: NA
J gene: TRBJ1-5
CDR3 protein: CASTAGPGNNQPQHF
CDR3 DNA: TGTGCCAGTACGGCAGGGCCAGGGAACAATCAGCCCCAGCATTTT

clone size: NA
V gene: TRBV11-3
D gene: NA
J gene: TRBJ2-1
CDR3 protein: CASSGAGEQFF
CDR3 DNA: TGTGCCAGCAGCGGCGCAGGTGAGCAGTTCTTC

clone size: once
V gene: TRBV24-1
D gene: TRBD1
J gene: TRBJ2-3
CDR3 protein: CATSRDRDLSTDTQYF
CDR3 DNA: TGTGCCACCAGCCGGGACAGGGACCTTAGCACAGATACGCAGTATTTT

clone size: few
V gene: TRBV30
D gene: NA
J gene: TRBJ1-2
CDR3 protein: CAWKEDRDYGYTF
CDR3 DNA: TGTGCCTGGAAGGAGGACAGAGACTATGGCTACACCTTC

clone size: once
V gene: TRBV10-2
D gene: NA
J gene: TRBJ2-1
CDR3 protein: CASSHSNEQFF
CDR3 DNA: TGCGCCAGCAGTCACTCTAATGAGCAGTTCTTC

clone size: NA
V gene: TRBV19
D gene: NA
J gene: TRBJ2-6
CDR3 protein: CASSNPSGANVLTF
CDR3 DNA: TGTGCCAGTAGTAATCCCTCTGGGGCCAACGTCCTGACTTTC

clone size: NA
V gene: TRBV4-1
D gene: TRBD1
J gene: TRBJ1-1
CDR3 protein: CASSRQGEPSRPEAFF
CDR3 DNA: TGCGCCAGCAGCAGACAGGGGGAGCCGTCGCGTCCTGAAGCTTTCTTT

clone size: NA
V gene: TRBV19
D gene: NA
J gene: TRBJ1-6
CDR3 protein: CASSLVNSPLHF
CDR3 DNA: TGTGCCAGTAGCCTTGTTAATTCACCCCTCCACTTT

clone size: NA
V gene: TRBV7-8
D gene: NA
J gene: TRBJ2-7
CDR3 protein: CASSLGAGLSYEQYF
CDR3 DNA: TGTGCCAGCAGCTTAGGGGCTGGGCTCTCCTACGAGCAGTACTTC

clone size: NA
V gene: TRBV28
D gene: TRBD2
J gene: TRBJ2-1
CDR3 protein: CASSLLSGGLIF
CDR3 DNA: TGTGCCAGCAGTTTATTAAGCGGGGGCCTGATCTTC

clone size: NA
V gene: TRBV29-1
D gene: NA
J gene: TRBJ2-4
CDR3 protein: CSVRAAKNIQYF
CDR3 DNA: TGCAGCGTCAGGGCCGCCAAAAACATTCAGTACTTC

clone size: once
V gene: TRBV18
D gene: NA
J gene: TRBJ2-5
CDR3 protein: CASSPPMGGRETQYF
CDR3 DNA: TGTGCCAGCTCACCCCCCATGGGGGGTCGAGAGACCCAGTACTTC

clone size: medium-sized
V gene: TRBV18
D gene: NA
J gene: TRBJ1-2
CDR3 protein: CASSPDPQDYGYTF
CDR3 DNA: TGTGCCAGCTCACCAGATCCGCAGGACTATGGCTACACCTTC

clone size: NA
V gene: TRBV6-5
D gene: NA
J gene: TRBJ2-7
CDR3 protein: CASRRGTSYEQYF
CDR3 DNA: TGTGCCAGCAGACGGGGAACCTCCTACGAGCAGTACTTC

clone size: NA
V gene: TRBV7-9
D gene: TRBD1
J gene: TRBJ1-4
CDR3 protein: CASSPGQGANEKLFF
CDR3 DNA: TGTGCCAGCAGCCCGGGACAGGGGGCTAATGAAAAACTGTTTTTT

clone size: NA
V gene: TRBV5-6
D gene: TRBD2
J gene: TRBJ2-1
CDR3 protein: CASSSQTSGGFYNEQFF
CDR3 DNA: TGTGCCAGCAGCTCCCAGACTAGCGGGGGGTTCTACAATGAGCAGTTCTTC

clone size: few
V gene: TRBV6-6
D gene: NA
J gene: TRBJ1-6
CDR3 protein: CASSYSSTAMGSPLHF
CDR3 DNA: TGTGCCAGCAGTTACTCCAGCACAGCGATGGGATCACCCCTCCACTTT

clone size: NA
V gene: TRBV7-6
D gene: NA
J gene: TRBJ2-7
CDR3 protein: CASSLRGLSSYEQYF
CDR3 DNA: TGTGCCAGCAGCTTACGTGGACTGAGCTCCTACGAGCAGTACTTC

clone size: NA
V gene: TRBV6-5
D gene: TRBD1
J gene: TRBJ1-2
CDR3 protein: CASSLDRQTYGYTF
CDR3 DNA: TGTGCCAGCAGTCTGGACAGGCAGACCTATGGCTACACCTTC

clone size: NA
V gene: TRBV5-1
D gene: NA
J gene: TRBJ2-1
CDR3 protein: CASSLEGRSNEQFF
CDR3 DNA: TGCGCCAGCAGCTTGGAGGGCCGATCCAATGAGCAGTTCTTC

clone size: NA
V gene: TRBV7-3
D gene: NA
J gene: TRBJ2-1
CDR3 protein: CASSPLASNEQFF
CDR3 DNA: TGTGCCAGCAGCCCACTAGCATCCAATGAGCAGTTCTTC

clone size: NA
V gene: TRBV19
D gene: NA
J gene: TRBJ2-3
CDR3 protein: CASSLAESSTDTQYF
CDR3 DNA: TGTGCCAGTAGTTTGGCGGAGAGTAGCACAGATACGCAGTATTTT

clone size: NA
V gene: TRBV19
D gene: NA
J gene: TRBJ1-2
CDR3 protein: CASSPRRGHGYTF
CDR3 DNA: TGTGCCAGTAGCCCCCGCCGTGGCCATGGCTACACCTTC

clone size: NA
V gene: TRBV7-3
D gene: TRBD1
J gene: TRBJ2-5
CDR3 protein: CASSPQGAVGETQYF
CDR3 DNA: TGTGCCAGCAGCCCGCAGGGGGCGGTAGGTGAGACCCAGTACTTC

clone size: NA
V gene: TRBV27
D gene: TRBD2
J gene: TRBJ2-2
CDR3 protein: CASRTSGTNTGELFF
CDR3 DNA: TGTGCCAGCAGAACTAGCGGGACAAACACCGGGGAGCTGTTTTTT

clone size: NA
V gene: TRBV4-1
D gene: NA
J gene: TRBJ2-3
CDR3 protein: CASSRVDLGLTDTQYF
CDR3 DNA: TGCGCCAGCAGCCGAGTCGATCTAGGTCTCACAGATACGCAGTATTTT

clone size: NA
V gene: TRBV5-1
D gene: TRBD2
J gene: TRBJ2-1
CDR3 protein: CASSLRGLAGGLYNEQFF
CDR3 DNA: TGCGCCAGCAGCTTGAGAGGACTAGCGGGGGGCTTGTACAATGAGCAGTTCTTC

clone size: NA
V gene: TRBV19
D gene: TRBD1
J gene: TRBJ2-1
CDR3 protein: CASSMGQGVDEQFF
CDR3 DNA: TGTGCCAGTAGTATGGGACAGGGGGTAGATGAGCAGTTCTTC

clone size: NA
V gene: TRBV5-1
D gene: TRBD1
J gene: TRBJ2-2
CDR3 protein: CASSSPTGIGTGELFF
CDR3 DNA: TGCGCCAGCAGCTCCCCGACAGGGATAGGGACCGGGGAGCTGTTTTTT

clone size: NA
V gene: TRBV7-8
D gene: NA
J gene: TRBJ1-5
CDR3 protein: CASSLVPGAGQPQHF
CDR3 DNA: TGTGCCAGCAGCTTGGTGCCCGGGGCGGGTCAGCCCCAGCATTTT

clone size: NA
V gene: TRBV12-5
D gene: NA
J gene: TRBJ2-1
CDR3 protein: CASGLGGNRPGEQFF
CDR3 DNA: TGTGCTAGTGGTTTGGGGGGGAACCGCCCGGGTGAGCAGTTCTTC

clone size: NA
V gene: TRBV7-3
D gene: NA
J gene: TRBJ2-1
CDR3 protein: CASSWSPYNEQFF
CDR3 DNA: TGTGCCAGCAGCTGGAGTCCTTACAATGAGCAGTTCTTC

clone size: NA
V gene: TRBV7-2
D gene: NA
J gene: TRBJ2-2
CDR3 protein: CASSLEGFHTGELFF
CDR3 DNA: TGTGCCAGCAGCTTAGAAGGGTTTCACACCGGGGAGCTGTTTTTT

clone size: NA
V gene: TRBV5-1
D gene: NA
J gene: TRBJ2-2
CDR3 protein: CASSFNRQNTGELFF
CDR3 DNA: TGCGCCAGCAGCTTCAATAGACAGAACACCGGGGAGCTGTTTTTT

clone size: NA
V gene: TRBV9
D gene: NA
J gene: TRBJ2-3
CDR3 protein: CASSPSGSTDTQYF
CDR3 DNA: TGTGCCAGCAGCCCCTCGGGTAGCACAGATACGCAGTATTTT

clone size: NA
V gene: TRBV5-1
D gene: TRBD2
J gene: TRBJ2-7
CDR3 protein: CASSPGGGSYEQYF
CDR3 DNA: TGCGCCAGCAGTCCCGGGGGGGGCTCCTACGAGCAGTACTTC

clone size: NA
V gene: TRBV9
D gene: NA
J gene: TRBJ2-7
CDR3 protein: CASGKSYEQYF
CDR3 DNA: TGTGCCAGTGGGAAGAGTTACGAGCAGTACTTC

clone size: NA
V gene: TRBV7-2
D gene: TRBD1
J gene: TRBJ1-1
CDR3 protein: CASSLDRAGNTEAFF
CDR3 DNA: TGTGCCAGCAGCCTAGACAGGGCAGGAAACACTGAAGCTTTCTTT

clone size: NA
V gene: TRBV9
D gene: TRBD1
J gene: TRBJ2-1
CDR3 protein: CASSVAGTGVYNEQFF
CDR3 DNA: TGTGCCAGCAGCGTAGCTGGGACAGGGGTATACAATGAGCAGTTCTTC

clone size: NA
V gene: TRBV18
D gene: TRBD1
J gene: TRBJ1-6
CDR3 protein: CASSLRQGSPPLHF
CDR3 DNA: TGTGCCAGCTCCCTCAGACAGGGAAGTCCACCCCTCCACTTT

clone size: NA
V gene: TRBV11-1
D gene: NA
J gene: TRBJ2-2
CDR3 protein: CASSLGLTGELFF
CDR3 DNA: TGTGCCAGCAGCTTAGGACTCACCGGGGAGCTGTTTTTT